Each of the 9 T cell receptor beta chains below was sequenced from the same sample in a study of blood T cells in healthy people across ages. The authors ran a second PCR of 7 to 11 cycles using a sample-barcoded 5' primer and a J-beta primer mix. TCRdb fed the 5' RACE reads into MiXCR, producing one record per CDR3 protein. Of roughly 1,700,000 distinct CDR3 sequences listed, 28% were seen once; the top ten hold 7.7%. The sequenced material came from blood. The receptors stem from a woman in her twenties or thirties in good health.

The CDR3 nucleotides read TGTGCCAGCAGTCAAGGCGGTGTCGGCCTGGGCACTGAAGCTTTCTTT. As protein: CASSQGGVGLGTEAFF. V gene TRBV11-2 combines with J gene TRBJ1-1, with unresolved D. Germline V CDR1 and CDR2: SGHAT, FQNNGV. This CDR3 is 16 amino acids long. V was pared by 6 bases and J by 4 bases, with 21 bases between. Filled out from reference TRBV11-2 and TRBJ1-1, the complete variable domain reads EAGVAQSPRYKIIEKRQSVAFWCNPISGHATLYWYQQILGQGPKLLIQFQNNGVVDDSQLPKDRFSAERLKGVDSTLKIQPAKLEDSAVYLCASSQGGVGLGTEAFFGQGTRLTVV.

The CDR3, as DNA: TGTGCCAGCAGCGCAGGGTCGTCTAACTATGGCTACACCTTC. Protein sequence: CASSAGSSNYGYTF. V usage is TRBV2 and J usage is TRBJ1-2; maybe TRBD1 (5 bases). The CDR3 has 14 amino acids. The V end was cut by 6 bases, the J end by 0 bases, with 11 bases between. Germline CDR1 is SNHLY and CDR2 is FYNNEI.

V usage is TRBV7-2 and J usage is TRBJ2-1, with D perhaps TRBD2 (6 bases). V was shortened by 5 bases and J by 6 bases, with 17 bases between the two germline ends. The length of the CDR3 is 15 residues. The germline V gene has CDR1 SGHTA and CDR2 FQGNSA. This CDR3 reads CASSPWDSNANEQFF. The CDR3 DNA is TGTGCCAGCAGCCCATGGGACTCCAATGCCAATGAGCAGTTCTTC.

The chain is built from TRBV9 and TRBJ2-1, with D uncertain. This CDR3 is 11 amino acids long. Germline assignment: CDR1 SGDLS and CDR2 YYNGEE. Between the trimmed V and J ends, which lost 2 bases and 8 bases, there was a span of 5 bases. The CDR3 region is CASSVVDEQFF. CDR3 nucleotides: TGTGCCAGCAGCGTGGTTGATGAGCAGTTCTTC.

This clonotype was picked up a small number of times. The junction departs from germline at one end; a sequencing error may be responsible. The J gene is TRBJ2-5, the V gene TRBV12-3 or TRBV12-4; 7 bases fit TRBD1. This CDR3 region has 15 residues. The CDR3 reads CASSLAGTVQGTQYF. For the CDR3, the DNA is TGTGCCAGCAGTTTGGCCGGGACAGTCCAAGGGACCCAGTACTTC.

This clonotype has just a few counts. The V call is TRBV7-3, the J call TRBJ2-1, with D perhaps TRBD2 (6 bases). The CDR3 loop spans 17 amino acids. Trimming shortened V by 1 base and J by 2 bases, and 15 bases separated the two germline ends. Germline values: CDR1 SGHTA, CDR2 FQGTGA. The CDR3 DNA reads TGTGCCAGCAGCTTAAACCCCACAGGAGGGCCCTACAATGAGCAGTTCTTC. Encoded protein: CASSLNPTGGPYNEQFF. Based on the CDR3 plus reference TRBV7-3 and TRBJ2-1, the full variable domain is GAGVSQTPSNKVTEKGKYVELRCDPISGHTALYWYRQSLGQGPEFLIYFQGTGAADDSGLPNDRFFAVRPEGSVSTLKIQRTERGDSAVYLCASSLNPTGGPYNEQFFGPGTRLTVL.

This clonotype has just a few counts. The chain recombines TRBV6-6 with TRBJ2-7, with 10 positions matching TRBD2. From germline, CDR1 is MNHNY and CDR2 SVGAGI (reference sequence). Trimming took 2 bases from V and 2 from J; bases not matched to a gene: 3. The CDR3 is 15 amino acids. CDR3: CASSYGAGGTYEQYF. CDR3 nucleotide sequence: TGTGCCAGCAGTTACGGAGCGGGAGGGACCTACGAGCAGTACTTC.

V gene TRBV12-5 combines with J gene TRBJ2-7, with TRBD1 identical over 10 bases. The V and J ends lost 2 bases and 5 bases, in that order; junction bases with no gene match: 12. The CDR3 runs to 17 residues. Germline-derived CDR1 and CDR2 are LGHNT and FRNRAP. The CDR3, as DNA: TGTGCTAGTGGTTTGACCTTGGGGGACAGGGGTACCCACGAGCAGTACTTC. Amino acid sequence: CASGLTLGDRGTHEQYF.

This clonotype was observed many times. The chain recombines TRBV2 with TRBJ1-5; TRBD1 is a possible D gene (5 bases). The germline V gene has CDR1 SNHLY and CDR2 FYNNEI. CDR3 length: 15 residues. Trimming removed 6 bases from V and 0 bases from J, with 12 bases in between. The CDR3 DNA reads as TGTGCCAGCAGCCCAGGACAACCTAGCAATCAGCCCCAGCATTTT. This translates into CASSPGQPSNQPQHF.